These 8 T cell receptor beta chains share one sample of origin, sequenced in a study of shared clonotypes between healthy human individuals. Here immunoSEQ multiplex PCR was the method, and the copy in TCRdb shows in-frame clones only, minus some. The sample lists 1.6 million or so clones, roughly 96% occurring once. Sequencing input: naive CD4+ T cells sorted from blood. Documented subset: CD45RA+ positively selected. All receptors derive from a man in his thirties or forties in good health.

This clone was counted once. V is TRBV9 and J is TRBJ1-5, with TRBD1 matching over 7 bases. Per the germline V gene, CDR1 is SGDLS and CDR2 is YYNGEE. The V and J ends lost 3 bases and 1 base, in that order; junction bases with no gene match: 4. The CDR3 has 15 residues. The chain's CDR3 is CASSAGTDSNQPQHF. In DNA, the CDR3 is TGTGCCAGCAGCGCCGGGACAGACAGCAATCAGCCCCAGCATTTT.

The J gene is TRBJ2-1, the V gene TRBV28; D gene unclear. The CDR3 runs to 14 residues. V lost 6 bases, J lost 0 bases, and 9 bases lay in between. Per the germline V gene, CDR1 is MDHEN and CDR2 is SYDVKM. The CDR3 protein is CASSPDSSYNEQFF. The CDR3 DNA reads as TGTGCCAGCAGCCCCGATAGCTCCTACAATGAGCAGTTCTTC.

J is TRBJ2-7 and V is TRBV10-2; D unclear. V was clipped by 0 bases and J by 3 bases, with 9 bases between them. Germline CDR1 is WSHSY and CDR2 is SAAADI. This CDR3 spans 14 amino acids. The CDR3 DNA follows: TGCGCCAGCAGTGAGTCGAGCGAGTACTACGAGCAGTACTTC. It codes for CASSESSEYYEQYF.

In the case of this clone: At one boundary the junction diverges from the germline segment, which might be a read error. The CDR3 bases are TGTGCCAGCAGTTTAGATGGGATATCCTACAATGAGCAGTTCTTC. It is translated as CASSLDGISYNEQFF. V usage is TRBV11-3 and J usage is TRBJ2-1; D uncertain. Germline CDR1 is SGHNT and CDR2 is YENEEA. This CDR3 has 15 amino acids.

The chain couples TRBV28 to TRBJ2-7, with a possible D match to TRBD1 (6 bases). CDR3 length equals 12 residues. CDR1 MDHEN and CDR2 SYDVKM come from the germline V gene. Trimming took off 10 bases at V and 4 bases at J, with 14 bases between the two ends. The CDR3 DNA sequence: TGTGCCACGTGGGACACCAATTACGAGCAGTACTTC. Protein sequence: CATWDTNYEQYF.

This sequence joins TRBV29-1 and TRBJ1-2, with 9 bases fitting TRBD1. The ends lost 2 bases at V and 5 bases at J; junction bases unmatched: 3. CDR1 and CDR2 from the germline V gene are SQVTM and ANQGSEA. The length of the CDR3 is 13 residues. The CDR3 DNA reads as TGCAGCGTTGAAAGGGGGACAGGGTATGGCTACACCTTC. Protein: CSVERGTGYGYTF.

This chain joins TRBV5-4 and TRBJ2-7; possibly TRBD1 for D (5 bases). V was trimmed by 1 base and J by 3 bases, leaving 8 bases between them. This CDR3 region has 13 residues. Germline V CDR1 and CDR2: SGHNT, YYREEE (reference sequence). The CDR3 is CASSLRGVYEQYF. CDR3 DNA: TGTGCCAGCAGCTTGAGGGGTGTCTACGAGCAGTACTTC.

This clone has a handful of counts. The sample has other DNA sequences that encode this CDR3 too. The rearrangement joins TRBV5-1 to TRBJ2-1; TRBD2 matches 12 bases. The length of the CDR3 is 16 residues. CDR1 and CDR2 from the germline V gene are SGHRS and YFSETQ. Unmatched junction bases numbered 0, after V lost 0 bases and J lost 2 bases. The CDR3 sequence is CASSLGTSGAYNEQFF. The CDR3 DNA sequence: TGCGCCAGCAGCTTGGGGACTAGCGGGGCCTACAATGAGCAGTTCTTC.